This is a list of T cell receptor beta chains from one sample in a study of read filtering for tumor transcriptome and immune sequencing. TCRdb analysed the reads with MiXCR anew, one entry per CDR3 protein. This table has about 58,000 distinct CDR3 sequences, about 12% appearing once. Specimen: a population of CD138-negative cells sorted from bone marrow. These receptors were obtained from a donor aged 40 or over with multiple myeloma. CDR3s include the opening cysteine and the closing phenylalanine or tryptophan. D genes are given only for firm matches. Size tells how often a clone was seen (once, few, many) or the class of an expanded clone, and some rows leave it out.

V gene: TRBV3-1
D gene: TRBD1
J gene: TRBJ1-5
clone size: many
CDR3 protein: CASSQEYRPGGPQHF
CDR3 DNA: TGTGCCAGCAGCCAAGAATACAGGCCAGGGGGGCCCCAGCATTTT

V gene: TRBV9
D gene: -
J gene: TRBJ2-1
clone size: many
CDR3 protein: CASSDLGPYNEQFF
CDR3 DNA: TGTGCCAGCAGCGACCTCGGGCCCTACAATGAGCAGTTCTTC

V gene: TRBV30
D gene: -
J gene: TRBJ2-3
clone size: many
CDR3 protein: CAWTVGTDTQYF
CDR3 DNA: TGTGCCTGGACGGTGGGAACAGATACGCAGTATTTT

V gene: TRBV12-3/TRBV12-4
D gene: -
J gene: TRBJ1-1
clone size: many
CDR3 protein: CASRGAAGNTEAFF
CDR3 DNA: TGTGCCAGCAGAGGGGCGGCAGGGAACACTGAAGCTTTCTTT

V gene: TRBV7-7
D gene: -
J gene: TRBJ1-4
clone size: many
CDR3 protein: CASSLEAGRNEKLFF
CDR3 DNA: TGTGCTAGCAGCTTAGAAGCAGGGAGGAATGAAAAACTGTTTTTT

V gene: TRBV7-9
D gene: -
J gene: TRBJ1-5
clone size: many
CDR3 protein: CASSLYGFDSNQPQHF
CDR3 DNA: TGTGCCAGCAGCTTATACGGCTTTGATAGCAATCAGCCCCAGCATTTT

V gene: TRBV6-5
D gene: -
J gene: TRBJ1-5
clone size: few
CDR3 protein: CASSYSANLGNQPQHF
CDR3 DNA: TGTGCCAGCAGTTACTCGGCTAACCTTGGCAATCAGCCCCAGCATTTT

V gene: TRBV6-5
D gene: TRBD1
J gene: TRBJ2-5
clone size: many
CDR3 protein: CASSRDRDETQYF
CDR3 DNA: TGTGCCAGCAGTAGAGACAGGGATGAGACCCAGTACTTC

V gene: TRBV10-2
D gene: -
J gene: TRBJ1-1
clone size: -
CDR3 protein: CASRRGNTEAFF
CDR3 DNA: TGCGCCAGCAGAAGAGGCAACACTGAAGCTTTCTTT

V gene: TRBV20-1
D gene: -
J gene: TRBJ1-5
clone size: many
CDR3 protein: CSAPPRGGGGSNQPQHF
CDR3 DNA: TGCAGTGCTCCCCCCCGTGGGGGGGGAGGAAGCAATCAGCCCCAGCATTTT

V gene: TRBV9
D gene: -
J gene: TRBJ2-2
clone size: many
CDR3 protein: CASSRTGTPNTGELFF
CDR3 DNA: TGTGCCAGCAGCCGGACCGGGACCCCCAACACCGGGGAGCTGTTTTTT

V gene: TRBV9
D gene: -
J gene: TRBJ2-1
clone size: many
CDR3 protein: CASSGTEQFF
CDR3 DNA: TGTGCCAGCAGCGGGACTGAGCAGTTCTTC

V gene: TRBV2
D gene: -
J gene: TRBJ1-1
clone size: many
CDR3 protein: CASTDSVNTEAFF
CDR3 DNA: TGTGCCAGCACGGACAGTGTGAACACTGAAGCTTTCTTT

V gene: TRBV6-6
D gene: TRBD2
J gene: TRBJ2-1
clone size: many
CDR3 protein: CASIEREVAMNEQFF
CDR3 DNA: TGTGCCAGCATAGAGCGGGAAGTCGCAATGAATGAGCAGTTCTTC